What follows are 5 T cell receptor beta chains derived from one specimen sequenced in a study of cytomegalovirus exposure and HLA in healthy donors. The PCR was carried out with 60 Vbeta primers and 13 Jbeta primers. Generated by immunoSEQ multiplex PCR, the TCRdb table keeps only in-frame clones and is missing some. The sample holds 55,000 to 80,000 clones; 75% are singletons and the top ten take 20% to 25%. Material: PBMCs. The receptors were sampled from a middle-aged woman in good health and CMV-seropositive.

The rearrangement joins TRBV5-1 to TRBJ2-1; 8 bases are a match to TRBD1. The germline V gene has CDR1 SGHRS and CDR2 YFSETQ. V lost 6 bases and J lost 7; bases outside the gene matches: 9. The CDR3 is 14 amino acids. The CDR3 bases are TGCGCCAGCACCCGACAGGGGATTACTAATGAGCAGTTCTTC. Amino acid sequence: CASTRQGITNEQFF. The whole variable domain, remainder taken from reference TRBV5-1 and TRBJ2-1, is KAGVTQTPRYLIKTRGQQVTLSCSPISGHRSVSWYQQTPGQGLQFLFEYFSETQRNKGNFPGRFSGRQFSNSRSEMNVSTLELGDSALYLCASTRQGITNEQFFGPGTRLTVL.

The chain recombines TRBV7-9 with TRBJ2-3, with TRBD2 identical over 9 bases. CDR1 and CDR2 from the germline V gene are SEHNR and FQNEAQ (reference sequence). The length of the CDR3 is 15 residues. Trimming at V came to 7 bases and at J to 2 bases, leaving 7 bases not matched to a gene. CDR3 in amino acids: CASTLAGAPTDTQYF. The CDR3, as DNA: TGTGCCAGCACATTAGCGGGGGCCCCCACAGATACGCAGTATTTT.

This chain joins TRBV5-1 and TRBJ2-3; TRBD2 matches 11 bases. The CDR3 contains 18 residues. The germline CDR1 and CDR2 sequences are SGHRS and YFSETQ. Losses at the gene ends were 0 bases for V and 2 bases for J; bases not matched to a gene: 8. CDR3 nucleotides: TGCGCCAGCAGCTTGGCTAGCGGGGGGATCGGGTACACAGATACGCAGTATTTT. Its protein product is CASSLASGGIGYTDTQYF.

CDR3 amino acids: CAWRPLEDTEAFF. The CDR3 nucleotides read TGTGCCTGGAGACCCCTTGAGGACACTGAAGCTTTCTTT. The V and J genes are TRBV30 and TRBJ1-1; D remains ambiguous. The CDR3 contains 13 residues. Trimming pared 3 bases from V and 3 bases from J, leaving 11 bases between. Germline assignment: CDR1 GTSNPN and CDR2 SVGIG (reference sequence).

The CDR3 is CATWGNNYGYTF. The CDR3 nucleotides read TGTGCCACCTGGGGCAATAACTATGGCTACACCTTC. The V call is TRBV5-6, the J call TRBJ1-2, with D perhaps matching TRBD1 (5 bases). The V end was cut by 9 bases, the J end by 1 base, with 10 bases between. Per germline, CDR1 SGHDT and CDR2 YYEEEE. The CDR3 contains 12 residues.